This section outlines one T cell receptor beta chain sequence together with its context. The sample contains more than one DNA sequence encoding this CDR3. In the original processing: Estimation of nucleated cell counts was performed using reference gene primer amplification. TCRdb's copy holds only in-frame clones and misses some; the assay was immunoSEQ multiplex PCR. V and J calls plus clone size are reproduced from that table; the DNA served to infer D and trimming. The table shows a few hundred thousand clones, with 65% to 85% occurring only once. The data belong to a study of blood T cell repertoires in COVID-19. The V end was cut by 3 bases, the J end by 6 bases, with 4 bases between. The CDR3 totals 11 residues. In germline, CDR1 is SGHTA, CDR2 FQGNSA.

V gene TRBV7-2 combines with J gene TRBJ2-3, with no clear D. The TCR sequence derives from a woman in her twenties or thirties with COVID-19, enrolled during active disease. Sequenced sample: peripheral blood. CDR3 bases: TGTGCCAGCAGCTTGTCTGATACGCAGTATTTT. Translation: CASSLSDTQYF. Using reference TRBV7-2 and TRBJ2-3 for the parts outside the CDR3, the full variable domain is GAGVSQSPSNKVTEKGKDVELRCDPISGHTALYWYRQSLGQGLEFLIYFQGNSAPDKSGLPSDRFSAERTGGSVSTLTIQRTQQEDSAVYLCASSLSDTQYFGPGTRLTVL.